At least ten counts were recorded for the clone carrying this TCR beta chain. The CDR3 covers 13 residues. Trimming took off 2 bases at V and 3 bases at J, with 8 bases between the two ends. CDR1 and CDR2 from the germline V gene are SQVTM and ANQGSEA. This sample was taken from a study of T cells after yellow fever vaccination. As TCR cDNA was made by 5'RACE template switching, a universal primer site and UMIs were added. TCRdb used MiXCR to reprocess the 5' RACE reads, holding one entry per CDR3 protein. This sample has about 46,000 distinct CDR3 sequences, with just under 6.5% found just once. Overall study results and limits: Most clones from primary vaccination were detected again post-booster (about 95% CD4, roughly 90% CD8). Abundant clonotypes from the bulk population could contaminate FACS-sorted repertoires.

This chain links TRBV29-1 with TRBJ2-1; a possible D gene is TRBD1 (6 bases). The source was PBMCs, either bulk or a sorted T-cell subset (CD4+, CD8+, memory, or dextramer-sorted; not recorded which), collected 45 days after the yellow fever booster vaccination. The clonotype originates from a man under 40 who received the YFV17D yellow fever vaccine. The CDR3 loop is CSVEQGFYNEQFF. The DNA for the CDR3 is TGCAGCGTTGAACAGGGGTTCTACAATGAGCAGTTCTTC.